This TCR beta chain was identified in a study of CD8+ T cells in alopecia areata. Study-level points and caveats: Scalp samples also yield sequences from resident alphabeta T cells of normal skin. The presence of one nonresponder keeps the tie between baseline CD8+ expansion and response uncertain.

Sequencing relied on a cDNA template that was reverse transcribed from extracted RNA. Sequencing was performed with immunoSEQ multiplex PCR; in TCRdb, only in-frame clones are kept and a portion is missing. This table has 95,000 to 100,000 clones, about three fifths appearing once. CDR3 size: 15 residues. Trimming left V 2 bases short and J 0 bases short, with 9 bases between. CDR1 and CDR2 (germline): SGHTA, FQGTGA. The treatment is: oral pan-JAK inhibitor, 5-10 mg twice daily. In regard to this clone: No antigen is known for it.

This clonotype originated in a human donor with alopecia areata. Here the sequenced sample was CD8+ T cells sorted from blood, taken at roughly week 58, from a patient treated with tofacitinib. The rearrangement links TRBV7-3 to TRBJ2-3; D remains unclear. The CDR3 loop is CASSLAGASTDTQYF. The CDR3 DNA reads as TGTGCCAGCAGCTTAGCAGGCGCTAGCACAGATACGCAGTATTTT.